Listed here are 24 T cell receptor beta chains from one sample, sequenced in a study of T cells in localized non-small cell lung cancer. Clones were read by immunoSEQ multiplex PCR, and TCRdb kept only the in-frame ones, dropping some. The sample shows over 25,000 clones, around 90% of them seen only once. The sample in question was peripheral blood, obtained before any cancer treatment. Receptors originate from a woman aged 35-75 years with stage I lung adenocarcinoma.

The V call is TRBV28, the J call TRBJ1-1, with 7 bases identical to TRBD1. This CDR3 contains 14 residues. The V gene's germline CDR1 is MDHEN and CDR2 SYDVKM. Losses at the gene ends were 5 bases for V and 5 bases for J; bases not matched to a gene: 8. The CDR3 loop is CASSEGGVGTEAFF. DNA of the CDR3: TGTGCCAGCAGTGAAGGGGGCGTAGGTACTGAAGCTTTCTTT.

The rearrangement uses TRBV14 and TRBJ2-1; D may be TRBD2 (5 bases). Trimming cost V 1 base and J 9 bases, with 10 bases left between them. Germline lookup yields CDR1 SGHDN and CDR2 FVKESK. This CDR3 has 13 amino acids. The CDR3 loop is CASSQVLGSEQFF. CDR3 DNA sequence: TGTGCCAGCAGCCAAGTTTTGGGGAGTGAGCAGTTCTTC.

The chain combines TRBV4-1 with TRBJ1-5; possibly TRBD1 for D (5 bases). Trimming took 4 bases from V and 7 from J, leaving 11 bases between them. There are 13 residues in the CDR3. Germline assignment: CDR1 MGHRA and CDR2 YSYEKL. The CDR3 here is CASSLTGGQPQHF. The CDR3 DNA follows: TGCGCCAGCAGCCTGACGGGGGGGCAGCCCCAGCATTTT.

The chain carries TRBV2 and TRBJ2-2; 7 nucleotides agree with TRBD1. The CDR3 is made up of 14 amino acids. V was clipped by 6 bases and J by 5 bases; unmatched bases: 6. The germline V gene encodes CDR1 SNHLY and CDR2 FYNNEI. The CDR3 DNA reads as TGTGCCAGCAGAGAGGGGGCGGGTACCGGGGAGCTGTTTTTT. This gives the protein CASREGAGTGELFF.

V usage is TRBV7-2 and J usage is TRBJ2-1; the match to TRBD2 covers 13 bases. CDR3 length: 17 amino acids. The trim removed 2 bases at V and 4 bases at J, leaving 5 bases unmatched. Germline V gene lookup returns CDR1 SGHTA and CDR2 FQGNSA. The chain's CDR3 is CASSLRGTSGAYNEQFF. CDR3 nucleotide sequence: TGTGCCAGCAGCTTACGGGGGACTAGCGGGGCTTACAATGAGCAGTTCTTC.

This sequence joins TRBV5-1 and TRBJ2-1; 10 bases agree with TRBD2. The CDR3 is made up of 16 amino acids. CDR1 is SGHRS and CDR2 is YFSETQ in the germline V gene. V shed 4 bases and J 5 bases; nucleotides not matched to a gene: 9. Written as DNA, the CDR3 is TGCGCCAGCAGCCTTGTAGCGGGAGGCGGGAACAATGAGCAGTTCTTC. Amino acid sequence: CASSLVAGGGNNEQFF.

This chain uses TRBV19 with TRBJ1-6, with D unresolved. Germline CDR1 LNHDA, CDR2 SQIVND (reference sequence). The length of the CDR3 is 14 residues. V lost 10 bases to trimming and J lost 0 bases, with 10 bases between them. As DNA, the CDR3 is TGTGCCACGGGCTTTAGCTCCTATAATTCACCCCTCCACTTT. It specifies CATGFSSYNSPLHF.

The chain employs TRBV25-1 and TRBJ1-1; 9 nucleotides agree with TRBD1. The J segment lost 4 bases and the V segment lost 3 bases, leaving 3 bases of the junction unmatched. Germline V gene lookup returns CDR1 MGHDK and CDR2 SYGVNS. This CDR3 has 14 amino acids. The CDR3 region has the DNA TGTGCCAGCAGTGATACAGGGGGCGTCACTGAAGCTTTCTTT. Its translation is CASSDTGGVTEAFF.

This clone qualifies as medium-sized (0.01 to 0.1%). The chain joins TRBV6-4 to TRBJ2-3; 11 bases are a match to TRBD2. This CDR3 has 16 residues. Per germline, CDR1 MRHNA and CDR2 SNTAGT. V shed 6 bases and J 2 bases; nucleotides not matched to a gene: 7. The CDR3 reads CASSKTSGGHTDTQYF. The CDR3 DNA reads as TGTGCCAGCAGCAAAACTAGCGGGGGACACACAGATACGCAGTATTTT.

V and J are TRBV18 and TRBJ2-5; 7 bases fit TRBD1. The V segment lost 0 bases and the J segment 0 bases; nucleotides outside the gene matches: 1. CDR1 and CDR2 (germline): KGHSH, LQKENI. This CDR3 is 15 amino acids long. The CDR3 here is CASSPPTGHQETQYF. CDR3 coding DNA: TGTGCCAGCTCACCACCGACAGGGCACCAAGAGACCCAGTACTTC.

The chain recombines TRBV9 with TRBJ2-7; 13 bases align to TRBD2. CDR3 length: 16 amino acids. Losses at the gene ends were 4 bases for V and 7 bases for J; bases not matched to a gene: 11. Looked up from germline, CDR1 is SGDLS and CDR2 is YYNGEE. CDR3 nucleotides: TGTGCCAGCAGCACCCGAGGGACTAGCGGGAAGGATGAGCAGTACTTC. Protein product: CASSTRGTSGKDEQYF.

The chain carries TRBV5-6 and TRBJ2-1, with 7 bases lining up with TRBD1. V gave up 4 bases and J gave up 3 bases; unmatched junction bases: 7. There are 15 residues in the CDR3. Germline V lookup: CDR1 SGHDT, CDR2 YYEEEE. CDR3 coding DNA: TGTGCCAGCAGCCCGAAAGGGGGCTTCTACAATGAGCAGTTCTTC. Protein: CASSPKGGFYNEQFF.

The V gene is TRBV4-1, the J gene TRBJ1-2, with 7 bases matching TRBD1. Germline assignment: CDR1 MGHRA and CDR2 YSYEKL. After removal of 0 bases from V and 5 bases from J, the junction contained 9 bases not matched to a gene. The CDR3 has 16 amino acids. The CDR3 protein is CASSQDVAGGGYGYTF. The CDR3 coding sequence is TGCGCCAGCAGCCAAGATGTGGCAGGGGGAGGATATGGCTACACCTTC.

The chain combines TRBV10-2 with TRBJ2-1; 9 bases align to TRBD2. With V trimmed by 3 bases and J by 8 bases, 11 bases remained unmatched. The CDR3 totals 16 residues. Germline CDR1 is WSHSY and CDR2 is SAAADI. The CDR3 spells CASSDLPGLAYHEQFF. CDR3 DNA sequence: TGCGCCAGCAGTGACCTGCCGGGACTAGCCTATCATGAGCAGTTCTTC.

This rearrangement joins TRBV28 to TRBJ1-1; D is unresolved. The CDR3 loop spans 11 amino acids. The germline V and J ends were trimmed by 3 bases and 10 bases, with 9 bases remaining between them. Germline CDR1 reads MDHEN; CDR2 reads SYDVKM. The CDR3 DNA follows: TGTGCCAGCAGTTTCGCGCGAGGAGCTTTCTTT. It translates to CASSFARGAFF.

The V and J genes are TRBV30 and TRBJ1-2, with D possibly TRBD1 on 5 matching bases. V was pared by 1 base and J by 8 bases, with 17 bases between. The germline CDR1 and CDR2 sequences are GTSNPN and SVGIG (reference sequence). The CDR3 loop spans 14 amino acids. The CDR3 nucleotides read TGTGCCTGGAGTGGTACCGGGGGTAGCTCGGGCTACACCTTC. It specifies CAWSGTGGSSGYTF. The full variable domain, with the rest looked up from reference TRBV30 and TRBJ1-2, is SQTIHQWPATLVQPVGSPLSLECTVEGTSNPNLYWYRQAAGRGLQLLFYSVGIGQISSEVPQNLSASRPQDRQFILSSKKLLLSDSGFYLCAWSGTGGSSGYTFGSGTRLTVV.

The rearrangement joins TRBV7-2 to TRBJ2-3; D possibly corresponds to TRBD2 (5 bases). Trimming removed 3 bases at V and 5 bases at J, with 9 bases between. The CDR3 totals 13 residues. Per the germline V gene, CDR1 is SGHTA and CDR2 is FQGNSA. The CDR3 nucleotides read TGTGCCAGCAGCTTCTCCGGAGGAGATACGCAGTATTTT. This codes for CASSFSGGDTQYF. The full variable domain, its missing parts supplied by reference TRBV7-2 and TRBJ2-3, is GAGVSQSPSNKVTEKGKDVELRCDPISGHTALYWYRQSLGQGLEFLIYFQGNSAPDKSGLPSDRFSAERTGGSVSTLTIQRTQQEDSAVYLCASSFSGGDTQYFGPGTRLTVL.

The chain combines TRBV10-3 with TRBJ1-2; TRBD1 might be the D (5 bases). There are 13 residues in the CDR3. V dropped 9 bases and J dropped 3 bases, with 14 bases sitting between them. Germline lookup yields CDR1 ENHRY and CDR2 SYGVKD. CDR3 nucleotides: TGTGCCATGACTCAAGGCAGGGACTATGGCTACACCTTC. Translation: CAMTQGRDYGYTF.

As DNA, the CDR3 is TGTGCCAGCTCACCAGATATACAAACTTCTCTCGCGGCAAATGGCTACACCTTC. Amino acids: CASSPDIQTSLAANGYTF. The chain joins TRBV18 to TRBJ1-2, with no clear D. Trimming stripped 2 bases from V and 6 bases from J, with 25 bases between. Germline CDR1 is KGHSH and CDR2 is LQKENI. The CDR3 runs 18 residues.

This chain links TRBV4-1 with TRBJ1-3; perhaps TRBD1 as D (5 bases). V shed 1 base and J shed 5 bases, with 18 bases lying between them. Germline V gene lookup returns CDR1 MGHRA and CDR2 YSYEKL. This CDR3 comprises 17 residues. The CDR3 spells CASSQGERTGLRNTIYF. The CDR3 DNA follows: TGCGCCAGCAGCCAAGGAGAAAGGACGGGACTTAGAAACACCATATATTTT.

The J gene is TRBJ2-7, the V gene TRBV4-2, with 8 bases matching TRBD1. The junction had 10 bases not matched to a gene; V was cut back by 4 bases and J by 5 bases. Germline V lookup: CDR1 LGHNA, CDR2 YNFKEQ. The CDR3 sequence is 15 residues long. CDR3 protein: CASSLQTGAENEQYF. The CDR3 DNA sequence: TGTGCCAGCAGCCTCCAGACAGGGGCGGAAAACGAGCAGTACTTC.

J is TRBJ1-1 and V is TRBV5-1, with a weak D call TRBD1 (5 bases). CDR1 is SGHRS and CDR2 is YFSETQ in the germline V gene. The CDR3 spans 14 residues. V was shortened by 7 bases and J by 1 base, with 14 bases between the two germline ends. Written as DNA, the CDR3 is TGCGCCAGCGGCTCCGGGACGGGGAACACTGAAGCTTTCTTT. Translation: CASGSGTGNTEAFF.

The chain has TRBV5-6 and TRBJ2-7; no definite D call. Germline CDR1 and CDR2: SGHDT and YYEEEE. This CDR3 region has 13 residues. The V gene lost 0 bases and the J gene lost 5 bases, with 9 bases spanning the gap. The CDR3 spells CASSLEWADEQYF. The CDR3 nucleotides are TGTGCCAGCAGCTTGGAGTGGGCGGACGAGCAGTACTTC.

This clone was detected only a few times. This chain's CDR3 is CASSLAGNTGELFF. The CDR3 DNA follows: TGTGCCAGCAGTTTAGCGGGGAACACCGGGGAGCTGTTTTTT. The chain links TRBV27 to TRBJ2-2, with D maybe TRBD2 (5 bases). Germline CDR1 reads MNHEY; CDR2 reads SMNVEV (reference sequence). The CDR3 runs 14 residues. V was shortened by 2 bases and J by 1 base, with 5 bases between the two germline ends.